This TCR beta chain emerged from a study of T cell responses to AZD1222 COVID-19 vaccine. Libraries were prepared by immunoSEQ multiplex PCR; TCRdb keeps only in-frame clonotypes and omits some of them. The sample includes 150,000 to 200,000 clones, 85% to 95% seen only once; the top ten take 0.64%. Study-wide points: Across spike, vaccine-associated CD4 TCRs were found, dominant at 160-218 and 743-854. There were mostly white British donors and more females than males, and clonal diversity was possibly underestimated. Repertoires were sampled only after the peak T cell response.

Turning to this clone: The antigen remains unidentified.

CDR1 and CDR2 from the germline V gene are MNHNS and SASEGT. The J segment lost 4 bases and the V segment lost 0 bases, leaving 9 bases of the junction unmatched. CDR3 length: 16 amino acids. The TCR comes from an adult in good health. Specimen: peripheral blood, collected on day 0 of AZD1222 vaccination. This chain joins TRBV6-1 and TRBJ2-7; TRBD1 aligns across 7 bases. The CDR3 region has the DNA TGTGCCAGCAGTGAAGCCGGAGCACAGGGGACGTACGAGCAGTACTTC. Translating it yields CASSEAGAQGTYEQYF.